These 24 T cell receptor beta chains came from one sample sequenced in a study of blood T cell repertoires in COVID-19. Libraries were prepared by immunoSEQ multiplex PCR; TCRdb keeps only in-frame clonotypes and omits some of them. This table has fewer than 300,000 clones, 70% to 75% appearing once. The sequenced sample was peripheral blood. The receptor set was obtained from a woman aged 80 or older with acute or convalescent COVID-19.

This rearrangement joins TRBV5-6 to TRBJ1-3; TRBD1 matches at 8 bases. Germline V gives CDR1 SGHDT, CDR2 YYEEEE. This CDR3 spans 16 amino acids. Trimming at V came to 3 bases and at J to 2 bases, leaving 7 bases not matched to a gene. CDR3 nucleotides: TGTGCCAGCAGCTGGACCGGGACAGGAACTGGAAACACCATATATTTT. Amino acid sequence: CASSWTGTGTGNTIYF. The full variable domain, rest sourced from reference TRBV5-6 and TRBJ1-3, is DAGVTQSPTHLIKTRGQQVTLRCSPKSGHDTVSWYQQALGQGPQFIFQYYEEEERQRGNFPDRFSGHQFPNYSSELNVNALLLGDSALYLCASSWTGTGTGNTIYFGEGSWLTVV.

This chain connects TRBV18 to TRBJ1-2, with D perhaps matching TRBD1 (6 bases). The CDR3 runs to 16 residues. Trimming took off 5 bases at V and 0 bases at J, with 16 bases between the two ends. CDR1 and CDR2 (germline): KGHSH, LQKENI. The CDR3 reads CASSSRDIQANYGYTF. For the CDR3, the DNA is TGTGCCAGCTCATCCCGGGACATCCAAGCTAACTATGGCTACACCTTC.

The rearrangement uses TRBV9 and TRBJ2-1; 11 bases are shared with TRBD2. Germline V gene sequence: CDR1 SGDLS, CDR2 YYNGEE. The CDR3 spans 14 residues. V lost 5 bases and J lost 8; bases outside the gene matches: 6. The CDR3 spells CASSLSGGAYEQFF. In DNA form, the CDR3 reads TGTGCCAGCAGTCTTAGCGGGGGGGCCTATGAGCAGTTCTTC.

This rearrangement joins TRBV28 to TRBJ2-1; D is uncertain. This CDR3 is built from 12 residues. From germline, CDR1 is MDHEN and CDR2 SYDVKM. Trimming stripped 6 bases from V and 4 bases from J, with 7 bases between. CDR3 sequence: CASRPTYNEQFF. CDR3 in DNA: TGTGCCAGCAGGCCAACATACAATGAGCAGTTCTTC.

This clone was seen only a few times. CDR3 sequence reads: CASSLVGRGNQPQHF. The CDR3 DNA sequence: TGTGCCAGCAGCTTAGTGGGCAGGGGCAATCAGCCCCAGCATTTT. The rearrangement joins TRBV7-2 to TRBJ1-5; D possibly corresponds to TRBD1 (5 bases). The CDR3 has 15 amino acids. Germline V gives CDR1 SGHTA, CDR2 FQGNSA. Trimming shortened V by 1 base and J by 2 bases, and 9 bases separated the two germline ends.

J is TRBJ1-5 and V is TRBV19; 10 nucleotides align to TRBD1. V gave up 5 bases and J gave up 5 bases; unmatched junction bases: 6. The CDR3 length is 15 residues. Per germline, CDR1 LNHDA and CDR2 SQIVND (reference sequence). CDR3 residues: CASSATGTGDQPQHF. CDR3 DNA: TGTGCCAGTAGTGCAACCGGGACAGGGGATCAGCCCCAGCATTTT.

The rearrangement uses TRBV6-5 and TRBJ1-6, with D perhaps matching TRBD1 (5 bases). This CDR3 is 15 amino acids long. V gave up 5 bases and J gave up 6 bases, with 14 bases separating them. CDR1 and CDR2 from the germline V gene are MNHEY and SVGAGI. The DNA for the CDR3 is TGTGCCAGCAGTCGTCTGAGGCAGGGTAATTCACCCCTCCACTTT. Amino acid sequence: CASSRLRQGNSPLHF.

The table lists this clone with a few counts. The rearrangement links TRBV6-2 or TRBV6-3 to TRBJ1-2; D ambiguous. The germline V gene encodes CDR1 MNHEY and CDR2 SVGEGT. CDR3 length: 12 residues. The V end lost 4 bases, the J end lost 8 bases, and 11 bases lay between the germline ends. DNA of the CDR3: TGTGCCAGCAGTTCAATCGGTTACGGCTACACCTTC. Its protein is CASSSIGYGYTF.

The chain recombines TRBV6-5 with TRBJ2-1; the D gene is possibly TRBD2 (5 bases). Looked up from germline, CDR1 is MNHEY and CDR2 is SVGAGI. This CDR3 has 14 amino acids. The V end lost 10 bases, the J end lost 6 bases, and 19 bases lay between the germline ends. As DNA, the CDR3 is TGTGCCACCTCACCCCGGGGAGCACGCAATGAGCAGTTCTTC. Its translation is CATSPRGARNEQFF.

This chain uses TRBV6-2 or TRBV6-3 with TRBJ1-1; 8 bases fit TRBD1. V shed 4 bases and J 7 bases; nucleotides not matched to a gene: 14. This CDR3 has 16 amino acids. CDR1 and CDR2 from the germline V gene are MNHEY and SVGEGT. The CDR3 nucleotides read TGTGCCAGCAGTTCACCCCTTGGCAGGGGGCCCTTTGAAGCTTTCTTT. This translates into CASSSPLGRGPFEAFF.

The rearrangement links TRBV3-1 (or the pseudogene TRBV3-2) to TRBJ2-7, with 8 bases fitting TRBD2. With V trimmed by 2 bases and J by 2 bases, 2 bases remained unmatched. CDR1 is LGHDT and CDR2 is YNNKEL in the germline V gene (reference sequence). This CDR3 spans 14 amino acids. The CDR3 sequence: CASSQLAGTYEQYF. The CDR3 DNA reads TGTGCCAGCAGCCAACTAGCGGGTACCTACGAGCAGTACTTC.

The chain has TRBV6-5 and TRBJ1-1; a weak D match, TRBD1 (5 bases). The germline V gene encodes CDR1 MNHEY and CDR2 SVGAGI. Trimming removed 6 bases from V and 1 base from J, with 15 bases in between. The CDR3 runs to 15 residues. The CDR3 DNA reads TGTGCCAGCAGCAGCAACGGAGGGACGAACACTGAAGCTTTCTTT. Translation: CASSSNGGTNTEAFF.

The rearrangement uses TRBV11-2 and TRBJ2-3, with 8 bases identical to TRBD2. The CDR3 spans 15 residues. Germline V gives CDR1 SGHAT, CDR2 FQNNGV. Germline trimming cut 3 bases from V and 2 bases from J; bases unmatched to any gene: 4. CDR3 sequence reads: CASSLGGGPTDTQYF. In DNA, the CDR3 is TGTGCCAGCAGCTTGGGCGGGGGGCCCACAGATACGCAGTATTTT.

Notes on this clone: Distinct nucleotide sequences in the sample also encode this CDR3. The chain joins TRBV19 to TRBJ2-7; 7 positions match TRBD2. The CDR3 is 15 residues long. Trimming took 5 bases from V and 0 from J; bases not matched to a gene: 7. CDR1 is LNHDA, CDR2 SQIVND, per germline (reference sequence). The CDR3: CASSRAGTPSYEQYF. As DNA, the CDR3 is TGTGCCAGTAGTCGAGCGGGGACTCCCTCCTACGAGCAGTACTTC.

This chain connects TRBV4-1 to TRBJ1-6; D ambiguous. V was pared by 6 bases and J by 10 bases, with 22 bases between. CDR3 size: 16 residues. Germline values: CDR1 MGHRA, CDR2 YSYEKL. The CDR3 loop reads CASSQRRAATGSPLHF. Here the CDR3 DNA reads TGCGCCAGCAGTCAGAGGAGGGCGGCCACTGGGTCACCCCTCCACTTT.

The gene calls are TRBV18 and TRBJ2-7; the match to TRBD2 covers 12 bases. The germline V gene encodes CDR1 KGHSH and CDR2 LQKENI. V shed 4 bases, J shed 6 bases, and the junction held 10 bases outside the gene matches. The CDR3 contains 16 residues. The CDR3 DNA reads TGTGCCAGCTCACTTAGACTAGCGGGAGCGGCGTCCGAGCAGTACTTC. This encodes CASSLRLAGAASEQYF.

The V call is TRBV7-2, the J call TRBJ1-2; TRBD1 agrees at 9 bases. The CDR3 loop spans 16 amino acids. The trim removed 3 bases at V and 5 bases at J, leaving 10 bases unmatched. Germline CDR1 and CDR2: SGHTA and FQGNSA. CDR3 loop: CASSLASTGQGYGYTF. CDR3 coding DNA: TGTGCCAGCAGCTTGGCTTCCACCGGACAGGGGTATGGCTACACCTTC.

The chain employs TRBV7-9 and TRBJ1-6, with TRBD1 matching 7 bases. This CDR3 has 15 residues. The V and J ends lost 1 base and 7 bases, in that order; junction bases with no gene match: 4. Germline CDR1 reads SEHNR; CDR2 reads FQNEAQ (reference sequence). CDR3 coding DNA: TGTGCCAGCAGCTTAGTGACAGGGCAAAATTCACCCCTCCACTTT. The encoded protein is CASSLVTGQNSPLHF.

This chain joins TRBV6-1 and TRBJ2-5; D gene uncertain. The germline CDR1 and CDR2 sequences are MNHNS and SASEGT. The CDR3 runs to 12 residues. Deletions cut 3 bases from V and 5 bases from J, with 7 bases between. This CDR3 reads CASSEPAETQYF. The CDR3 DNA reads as TGTGCCAGCAGTGAGCCCGCGGAGACCCAGTACTTC.

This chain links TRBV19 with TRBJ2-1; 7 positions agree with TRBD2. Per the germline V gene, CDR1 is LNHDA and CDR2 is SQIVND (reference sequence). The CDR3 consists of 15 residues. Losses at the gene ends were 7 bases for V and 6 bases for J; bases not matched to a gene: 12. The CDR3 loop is CASTPGLGFINEQFF. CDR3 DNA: TGTGCCAGTACCCCTGGACTAGGGTTTATCAATGAGCAGTTCTTC.

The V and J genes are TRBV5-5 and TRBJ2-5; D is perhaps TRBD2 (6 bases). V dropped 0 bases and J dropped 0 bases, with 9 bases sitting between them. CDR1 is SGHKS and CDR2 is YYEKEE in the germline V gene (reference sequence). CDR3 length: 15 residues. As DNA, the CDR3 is TGTGCCAGCAGCTTGGCCGCGGGAAACCAAGAGACCCAGTACTTC. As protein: CASSLAAGNQETQYF.

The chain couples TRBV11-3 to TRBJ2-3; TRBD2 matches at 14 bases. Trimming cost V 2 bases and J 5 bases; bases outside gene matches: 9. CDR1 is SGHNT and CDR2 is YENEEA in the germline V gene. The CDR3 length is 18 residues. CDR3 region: CASSLMGSGLAGEDTQYF. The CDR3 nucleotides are TGTGCCAGCAGCTTAATGGGGTCGGGACTAGCGGGAGAAGATACGCAGTATTTT.

The CDR3, as DNA: TGTGCCAGCCGGGGGGAAGGAAGTGAGGCTTTCTTT. This gives the protein CASRGEGSEAFF. The chain has TRBV7-9 and TRBJ1-1; maybe TRBD1 (5 bases). Trimming took 8 bases from V and 11 from J, leaving 18 bases between them. The length of the CDR3 is 12 residues. From germline, CDR1 is SEHNR and CDR2 FQNEAQ (reference sequence).

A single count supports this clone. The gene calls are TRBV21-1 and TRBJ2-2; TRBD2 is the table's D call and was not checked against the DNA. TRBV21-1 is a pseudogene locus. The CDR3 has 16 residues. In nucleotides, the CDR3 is TGTGCCAGGTGGCAGCCTAGCGGGAGGAACACCGGGGAGCTGTTTTTT. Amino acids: CARWQPSGRNTGELFF.